This T cell receptor (beta chain) originates from a study of T-cell memory formation after mild COVID-19 (dated by TCRdb to 2020 to 2022). Study-level background: TCR sequence clusters from the two donors were found to be largely donor specific. The cohort comprised two young, previously healthy adult volunteers, one female and one male. Longitudinal TCRalpha and TCRbeta repertoire sequencing tracked T-cell clones expanding and contracting after mild COVID-19 in a couple of donors.

As for this clonotype: The antigen this receptor binds is unknown. Qualities for individual bases were not recorded, and no much larger clone is one base off.

This sample was sequenced with an Illumina NovaSeq 6000. cDNA libraries for TCRalpha and TCRbeta were prepared by 5'RACE using constant-segment primers, with sample barcodes and unique molecular identifiers added. RNA was extracted from every sample with Trizol reagent. Library amplification was performed in two PCR steps, and a second sample barcode and Illumina TruSeq adapters were introduced in the second step. Sequencing of the libraries was done on an Illumina NovaSeq, producing 2 x 150 bp paired-end reads. On the authors' methods: With migec v1.2.7, reads were demultiplexed and then collapsed into UMI-guided consensus sequences. Using mixcr v2.1.11, UMI consensuses were aligned to TRA and TRB V and J templates and then assembled into clonotypes. A clonotype was counted as expanded or contracted only if both edgeR and NoisET called the change significant, with noise models trained on biological replicates. For edgeR calls, the cutoffs were a false discovery rate-adjusted p below 0.01 and a log2 fold-change threshold of 1. As an exploratory analysis of dynamics, max-normalized trajectories of the 1000 most abundant clonotypes were examined by PCA with hierarchical clustering. Separately sequenced CD4+ and CD8+ repertoires were used to assign a CD4 or CD8 phenotype to each responding clone. TCRdb's own reprocessing of the public reads used fastp at Q25 and MiXCR and kept productive beta chains. Rows merge per CDR3 protein into single entries with the most common DNA and genes. In this record, the V and J calls reflect TCRdb's handling and not the investigators' own analysis. The sample table holds around 340,000 distinct CDR3 sequences, of which over 10% were seen once. Around a fifth of the sample goes to the ten largest clones.

The paper as a whole reports these results and caveats: Only two mild cases were covered by the study, and larger cohorts that include severe cases with pre-infection samples were considered necessary. SARS-CoV-2 specificity of the second-wave clones peaking on day 37 was not confirmed. Clones contracting from day 15 to 85 had balanced CD4/CD8 phenotypes, while a second wave expanding from day 15 to 37 was biased towards CD4+. Some responding clones were detected in pre-infection memory, which suggested that pre-existing cross-reactive memory T cells had joined the SARS-CoV-2 response. Contracting CD4+ clones were located mainly in the CM and EM memory subsets, whereas CD8+ clones were found to be enriched in EMRA.

Including cysteine and phenylalanine, the CDR3 has 14 amino acids. CDR3 DNA only is kept here, 42 bases in frame from base 1. V is shortened by 3 bases, J by 4 bases, and the region joining them spans 12 bases. PBMCs were isolated by Ficoll-Paque density gradient centrifugation. The receptor was isolated from a man aged 18 to 29 who had mild COVID-19 (a few samples of this study predate the infection). The sample titles of this study are shuffled in the database, so cell type and time point are left out; the donor was told from shared clones. The sample taken for sequencing was PBMCs or a T cell subset sorted from them (not recorded which). The rearranged chain carries TRBV12-3 or TRBV12-4 and TRBJ1-1; perhaps TRBD1 is the D gene, with 5 bases matching. CDR3 region: CASSFQGASTEAFF. The DNA reads as follows: TGTGCCAGCAGTTTTCAAGGGGCGAGCACTGAAGCTTTCTTT.